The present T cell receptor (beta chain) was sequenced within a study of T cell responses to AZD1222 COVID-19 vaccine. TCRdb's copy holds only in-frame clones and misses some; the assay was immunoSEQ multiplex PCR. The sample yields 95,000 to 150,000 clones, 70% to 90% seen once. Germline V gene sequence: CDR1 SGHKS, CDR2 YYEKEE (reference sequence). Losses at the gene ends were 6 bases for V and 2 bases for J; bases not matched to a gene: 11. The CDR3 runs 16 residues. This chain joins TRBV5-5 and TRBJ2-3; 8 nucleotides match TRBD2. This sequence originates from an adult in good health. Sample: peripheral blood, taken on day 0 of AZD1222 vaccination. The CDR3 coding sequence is TGTGCCAGCACAAATCTCCGGGGGGGTTCCACAGATACGCAGTATTTT. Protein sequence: CASTNLRGGSTDTQYF.